Each of the 30 T cell receptor beta chains below was sequenced from the same sample in a study of cytomegalovirus exposure and HLA in healthy donors. 60 Vbeta and 13 Jbeta primers were used in PCR. TCRdb keeps only in-frame clones here, not all; method: immunoSEQ multiplex PCR. The sample has about 120,000 clones, around 68% seen once. Sequenced material: PBMCs. These receptors were collected from a woman in her forties or fifties in good health and CMV-seropositive.

This sequence joins TRBV7-8 and TRBJ1-4; D gene unclear. Germline V gene lookup returns CDR1 SGHVS and CDR2 FQNEAQ. The CDR3 loop spans 16 amino acids. Trimming took off 0 bases at V and 7 bases at J, with 15 bases between the two ends. CDR3 nucleotide sequence: TGTGCCAGCAGCTTAGCGGGGAGGGCGCGAAGTGAAAAACTGTTTTTT. Amino acids: CASSLAGRARSEKLFF.

The rearrangement joins TRBV4-2 to TRBJ1-5; D gene unclear. Trimming cost V 4 bases and J 7 bases, with 11 bases left between them. The germline CDR1 and CDR2 sequences are LGHNA and YNFKEQ. There are 13 residues in the CDR3. The CDR3 reads CASSPTPGQPQHF. As DNA, the CDR3 is TGTGCCAGCAGCCCTACCCCCGGGCAGCCCCAGCATTTT.

The chain joins TRBV27 to TRBJ1-2; no firm D call. This CDR3 contains 13 residues. V dropped 5 bases and J dropped 4 bases, with 11 bases sitting between them. Germline assignment: CDR1 MNHEY and CDR2 SMNVEV (reference sequence). The DNA for the CDR3 is TGTGCCAGCAGTCCCGGACGGGGCTATGGCTACACCTTC. Its translation: CASSPGRGYGYTF.

The chain has TRBV10-3 and TRBJ2-5; D is possibly TRBD1 (6 bases). Trimming removed 9 bases at V and 2 bases at J, with 10 bases between. Germline CDR1 is ENHRY and CDR2 is SYGVKD. This CDR3 contains 12 residues. The CDR3 nucleotides read TGTGCCATTTCAGGGGATCAAGAGACCCAGTACTTC. This sequence encodes CAISGDQETQYF.

The rearrangement joins TRBV11-3 to TRBJ2-7; D gene ambiguous. Per the germline V gene, CDR1 is SGHNT and CDR2 is YENEEA. Trimming shortened V by 0 bases and J by 0 bases, and 12 bases separated the two germline ends. The CDR3 loop spans 16 amino acids. As DNA, the CDR3 is TGTGCCAGCAGCTTAGAGGGCCGACCCCGCTCCTACGAGCAGTACTTC. It encodes CASSLEGRPRSYEQYF.

In the case of this clone: At one end, the junction sequence differs from germline, possibly due to a read error. V gene TRBV5-1 combines with J gene TRBJ2-7; 10 bases fit TRBD1. In germline, CDR1 is SGHRS, CDR2 YFSETQ. This CDR3 has 15 amino acids. For the CDR3, the DNA is TGCGCCAGCAGCTCTACCGGGACAGGGGCCTCATGTCCGTCGTTC. It yields the protein CASSSTGTGASCPSF. Variable domain in full (rest from reference TRBV5-1 and TRBJ2-7): KAGVTQTPRYLIKTRGQQVTLSCSPISGHRSVSWYQQTPGQGLQFLFEYFSETQRNKGNFPGRFSGRQFSNSRSEMNVSTLELGDSALYLCASSSTGTGASCPSFGPGTRLTVT.

In DNA, the CDR3 is TGTGCCAGCTCACCAACAGGGAAAGAGACCCAGTACTTC. Residues: CASSPTGKETQYF. The chain recombines TRBV18 with TRBJ2-5, with D possibly TRBD1 on 6 matching bases. Germline lookup yields CDR1 KGHSH and CDR2 LQKENI. V dropped 2 bases and J dropped 3 bases, with 7 bases sitting between them. This CDR3 has 13 residues.

The chain carries TRBV6-5 and TRBJ2-3, with 7 bases matching TRBD2. The CDR3 is 13 residues long. Germline V gene lookup returns CDR1 MNHEY and CDR2 SVGAGI. V shed 5 bases and J 6 bases; nucleotides not matched to a gene: 5. CDR3 protein: CASSPYSGDTQYF. Here the CDR3 DNA reads TGTGCCAGCAGTCCCTATAGCGGGGATACGCAGTATTTT.

The genes are TRBV6-1 and TRBJ1-2; 8 bases map to TRBD1. Germline CDR1 reads MNHNS; CDR2 reads SASEGT. This CDR3 comprises 15 residues. J gave up 2 bases and V 9 bases, and 11 bases lay outside the gene matches. CDR3 nucleotide sequence: TGTGCCAGTCTACGAGCAGGACAGGGCAACTATGGCTACACCTTC. As protein: CASLRAGQGNYGYTF.

V and J are TRBV6-6 and TRBJ2-7; tentatively, D is TRBD1 (5 bases). Trimming took 6 bases from V and 5 from J, leaving 14 bases between them. This CDR3 is 13 amino acids long. In germline, CDR1 is MNHNY, CDR2 SVGAGI (reference sequence). The chain's CDR3 is CASSPGRGHEQYF. As DNA, the CDR3 is TGTGCCAGCAGCCCCGGTAGGGGCCACGAGCAGTACTTC.

This rearrangement joins TRBV6-1 to TRBJ2-7; the D gene is possibly TRBD1 (6 bases). CDR1 is MNHNS and CDR2 is SASEGT in the germline V gene. The CDR3 has 13 residues. V lost 4 bases, J lost 2 bases, and 9 bases lay in between. CDR3 sequence (DNA): TGTGCCAGCAGTGTCCACAGGGCCTACGAGCAGTACTTC. Encoded protein: CASSVHRAYEQYF.

The chain couples TRBV15 to TRBJ1-3; TRBD1 is a possible D gene (5 bases). The CDR3 contains 16 residues. Trimming stripped 0 bases from V and 4 bases from J, with 13 bases between. Per germline, CDR1 LNHNV and CDR2 YYDKDF (reference sequence). The CDR3 DNA sequence: TGTGCCACCAGCAGAGATCTCGGGCAGGGCGGAAACACCATATATTTT. It is translated as CATSRDLGQGGNTIYF.

The chain has TRBV6-5 and TRBJ1-4, with TRBD1 identical over 8 bases. Germline values: CDR1 MNHEY, CDR2 SVGAGI. The CDR3 is 15 residues long. The junction had 9 bases not matched to a gene; V was cut back by 4 bases and J by 8 bases. The CDR3 region has the DNA TGTGCCAGCAGTTCCCAGACAGGGGAGGGCGAAAAACTGTTTTTT. It specifies CASSSQTGEGEKLFF.

The CDR3 nucleotides are TGTGCCAGCAGCCTTCAGGAAAACTATGGCTACACCTTC. It encodes CASSLQENYGYTF. The rearrangement uses TRBV7-9 and TRBJ1-2; no definite D call. The V gene's germline CDR1 is SEHNR and CDR2 FQNEAQ (reference sequence). This CDR3 has 13 amino acids. V was clipped by 5 bases and J by 2 bases, with 9 bases between them.

V and J are TRBV7-9 and TRBJ1-5; 12 bases agree with TRBD1. CDR3 length: 16 residues. Germline trimming cut 5 bases from V and 4 bases from J; bases unmatched to any gene: 6. From germline, CDR1 is SEHNR and CDR2 FQNEAQ (reference sequence). The CDR3 coding sequence is TGTGCCAGCAGCGGGGGGGACAGGGGGCGGAATCAGCCCCAGCATTTT. Protein sequence: CASSGGDRGRNQPQHF.

The chain is built from TRBV7-9 and TRBJ1-1; D may be TRBD1 (5 bases). V lost 5 bases, J lost 2 bases, and 12 bases lay in between. The germline CDR1 and CDR2 sequences are SEHNR and FQNEAQ (reference sequence). The CDR3 length is 14 residues. CDR3 in amino acids: CASSLTDINTEAFF. CDR3 sequence (DNA): TGTGCCAGCAGCCTGACAGACATTAACACTGAAGCTTTCTTT.

V is TRBV19 and J is TRBJ1-5; the D is unclear. The CDR3 spans 15 residues. Between the trimmed V and J ends, which lost 8 bases and 1 base, there was a span of 15 bases. The germline gives CDR1 LNHDA, CDR2 SQIVND (reference sequence). The CDR3 DNA reads as TGTGCCAGTCTTGACACCCCCGCGAGCAATCAGCCCCAGCATTTT. Protein sequence: CASLDTPASNQPQHF. The whole variable domain, filled in from reference TRBV19 and TRBJ1-5, reads DGGITQSPKYLFRKEGQNVTLSCEQNLNHDAMYWYRQDPGQGLRLIYYSQIVNDFQKGDIAEGYSVSREKKESFPLTVTSAQKNPTAFYLCASLDTPASNQPQHFGDGTRLSIL.

The chain employs TRBV28 and TRBJ1-4; D ambiguous. The V gene's germline CDR1 is MDHEN and CDR2 SYDVKM. Between the trimmed V and J ends, which lost 6 bases and 8 bases, there was a span of 7 bases. The CDR3 contains 11 residues. DNA of the CDR3: TGTGCCAGCAGACTTCGAGAAAAACTGTTTTTT. Amino acid sequence: CASRLREKLFF.

This rearrangement joins TRBV7-2 to TRBJ2-3; 9 bases line up with TRBD2. Germline-derived CDR1 and CDR2 are SGHTA and FQGNSA. CDR3 length: 16 amino acids. V was clipped by 5 bases and J by 5 bases; unmatched bases: 11. The CDR3 coding sequence is TGTGCCAGCAGCCCCTCGGGACTAGCAGGTTTAGATACGCAGTATTTT. It encodes CASSPSGLAGLDTQYF.

This chain uses TRBV15 with TRBJ1-1; possibly TRBD1 for D (6 bases). This CDR3 has 16 amino acids. The germline CDR1 and CDR2 sequences are LNHNV and YYDKDF (reference sequence). Trimming took 3 bases from V and 0 from J, leaving 14 bases between them. The DNA for the CDR3 is TGTGCCACCAGCAGTAAGGACAGAGACATGAACACTGAAGCTTTCTTT. It is translated as CATSSKDRDMNTEAFF.

The rearrangement joins TRBV10-3 to TRBJ2-7; TRBD1 agrees at 9 bases. Per germline, CDR1 ENHRY and CDR2 SYGVKD. The CDR3 length is 18 residues. V was pared by 4 bases and J by 1 base, with 14 bases of the junction left unmatched. CDR3 nucleotide sequence: TGTGCCATCAGTGGAAAACTACAGGGGGCCCAAAGTTCCTACGAGCAGTACTTC. This gives the protein CAISGKLQGAQSSYEQYF.

J is TRBJ2-3 and V is TRBV6-1, with D maybe TRBD2 (6 bases). The CDR3 sequence is 12 residues long. With 10 bases removed from V and 4 bases from J, the gap between germline ends came to 12 bases. Germline assignment: CDR1 MNHNS and CDR2 SASEGT. The CDR3, as DNA: TGTGCCACCAGACTAGAGGCAGATACGCAGTATTTT. This encodes CATRLEADTQYF.

V and J are TRBV29-1 and TRBJ2-2; 12 bases map to TRBD1. Germline CDR1 is SQVTM and CDR2 is ANQGSEA. The V segment lost 5 bases and the J segment 3 bases; nucleotides outside the gene matches: 16. This CDR3 region has 19 residues. The CDR3 spells CSVLSRGQGAMWDTGELFF. CDR3 sequence (DNA): TGCAGCGTTCTAAGCAGGGGACAGGGGGCAATGTGGGACACCGGGGAGCTGTTTTTT.

DNA of the CDR3: TGTGCCAGCAGCGTGGGGTTGGGGAGGGAGACCCAGTACTTC. The encoded protein is CASSVGLGRETQYF. The V call is TRBV5-6, the J call TRBJ2-5; weak D call: TRBD2 (6 bases). Deletions cut 4 bases from V and 5 bases from J, with 15 bases between. Looked up from germline, CDR1 is SGHDT and CDR2 is YYEEEE. This CDR3 comprises 14 residues.

The chain links TRBV19 to TRBJ1-5; 8 nucleotides agree with TRBD1. V lost 5 bases and J lost 6; bases outside the gene matches: 6. CDR1 and CDR2 (germline): LNHDA, SQIVND (reference sequence). The CDR3 consists of 14 residues. CDR3 region: CASSVGQGVQPQHF. In DNA, the CDR3 is TGTGCCAGTAGTGTCGGACAGGGAGTTCAGCCCCAGCATTTT.

The chain couples TRBV10-2 to TRBJ1-3; the match to TRBD1 covers 7 bases. Trimming cost V 8 bases and J 2 bases; bases outside gene matches: 6. The CDR3 contains 14 residues. The germline gives CDR1 WSHSY, CDR2 SAAADI. The CDR3 coding sequence is TGCGCCAGCGGTACAGGGGTAACTGGAAACACCATATATTTT. It yields the protein CASGTGVTGNTIYF.

This clone was seen more than once but under ten times. The rearrangement uses TRBV30 and TRBJ2-5; weak D call: TRBD1 (5 bases). CDR1 is GTSNPN and CDR2 is SVGIG in the germline V gene (reference sequence). V shed 3 bases and J shed 4 bases, with 6 bases lying between them. The CDR3 runs 11 residues. CDR3 nucleotide sequence: TGTGCCTGGAGGGGGCGAGAGACCCAGTACTTC. Protein sequence: CAWRGRETQYF. The entire variable domain, with the rest obtained from reference TRBV30 and TRBJ2-5, is as follows: SQTIHQWPATLVQPVGSPLSLECTVEGTSNPNLYWYRQAAGRGLQLLFYSVGIGQISSEVPQNLSASRPQDRQFILSSKKLLLSDSGFYLCAWRGRETQYFGPGTRLLVL.

This clone was observed a handful of times. J is TRBJ2-7 and V is TRBV25-1; 7 nucleotides agree with TRBD1. The CDR3 spans 13 residues. Germline-derived CDR1 and CDR2 are MGHDK and SYGVNS. The V segment lost 7 bases and the J segment 4 bases; nucleotides outside the gene matches: 7. CDR3 in DNA: TGTGCCAGCACAGGGGACAGAGATTACGAGCAGTACTTC. Translation gives CASTGDRDYEQYF.

This clone has just a few counts. For the CDR3, the DNA is TGCGCCAGCACCCGGAACACTGAAGCTTTCTTT. Protein: CASTRNTEAFF. The chain employs TRBV4-1 and TRBJ1-1; D gene ambiguous. This CDR3 has 11 residues. Germline assignment: CDR1 MGHRA and CDR2 YSYEKL. V was clipped by 7 bases and J by 1 base, with 4 bases between them.

The chain is built from TRBV19 and TRBJ2-5, with a possible D match to TRBD1 (5 bases). V was trimmed by 4 bases and J by 1 base, leaving 7 bases between them. Per the germline V gene, CDR1 is LNHDA and CDR2 is SQIVND (reference sequence). The CDR3 runs 13 residues. The CDR3 DNA sequence: TGTGCCAGTAGTAAGGGGCCCCAAGAGACCCAGTACTTC. Protein sequence: CASSKGPQETQYF. Full variable domain (outside the CDR3, taken from reference TRBV19 and TRBJ2-5): DGGITQSPKYLFRKEGQNVTLSCEQNLNHDAMYWYRQDPGQGLRLIYYSQIVNDFQKGDIAEGYSVSREKKESFPLTVTSAQKNPTAFYLCASSKGPQETQYFGPGTRLLVL.